The 26 T cell receptor beta chains listed next were all sequenced from one sample in a study of cytomegalovirus exposure and HLA in healthy donors. Vbeta (60) and Jbeta (13) primers were used in the PCR. The data were produced by immunoSEQ multiplex PCR, yet TCRdb's version contains in-frame clones alone and is incomplete. The sample carries 90,000 to 120,000 clones, roughly 80% recorded once. Sequencing input: PBMCs. These receptors were collected from a man in his thirties or forties in good health and CMV-seropositive.

V is TRBV30 and J is TRBJ1-3, with D tentatively TRBD1 (6 bases). Per the germline V gene, CDR1 is GTSNPN and CDR2 is SVGIG (reference sequence). The germline V and J ends were trimmed by 4 bases and 8 bases, with 12 bases remaining between them. CDR3 length: 12 residues. The DNA for the CDR3 is TGTGCCTGGACCCCCGGACAGTACACCATATATTTT. Translation gives CAWTPGQYTIYF.

The rearrangement joins TRBV7-9 to TRBJ1-1; possibly TRBD1 for D (5 bases). The V end was cut by 7 bases, the J end by 1 base, with 13 bases between. This CDR3 is 14 amino acids long. In germline, CDR1 is SEHNR, CDR2 FQNEAQ (reference sequence). The CDR3 loop reads CASTPAGENTEAFF. In DNA, the CDR3 is TGTGCCAGCACCCCAGCGGGGGAGAACACTGAAGCTTTCTTT.

This clone was counted a few times. The rearrangement links TRBV6-1 to TRBJ1-1, with 8 bases aligning to TRBD1. Trimming cost V 5 bases and J 4 bases; bases outside gene matches: 9. The V gene's germline CDR1 is MNHNS and CDR2 SASEGT. The CDR3 covers 15 residues. CDR3 nucleotides: TGTGCCAGCAGTCTCGGGACAGGATTACGCACTGAAGCTTTCTTT. Translated: CASSLGTGLRTEAFF.

The chain is built from TRBV6-1 and TRBJ2-7; 8 bases agree with TRBD1. CDR3 length: 12 residues. Looked up from germline, CDR1 is MNHNS and CDR2 is SASEGT. With V trimmed by 7 bases and J by 3 bases, 2 bases remained unmatched. The CDR3 DNA reads TGTGCCAGCAACGACAGGGGCTACGAGCAGTACTTC. This codes for CASNDRGYEQYF.

This rearrangement joins TRBV27 to TRBJ1-4; 11 bases fit TRBD1. Per the germline V gene, CDR1 is MNHEY and CDR2 is SMNVEV (reference sequence). Germline trimming cut 8 bases from V and 7 bases from J; bases unmatched to any gene: 6. The CDR3 runs 14 residues. CDR3: CASGRGQGGEKLFF. The DNA for the CDR3 is TGTGCCAGCGGGCGGGGACAGGGGGGTGAAAAACTGTTTTTT.

The chain has TRBV9 and TRBJ2-1, with 15 bases identical to TRBD2. This CDR3 comprises 17 residues. The germline V gene has CDR1 SGDLS and CDR2 YYNGEE. Losses at the gene ends were 3 bases for V and 13 bases for J; bases not matched to a gene: 14. The CDR3 sequence is CASSADPMRTSGGGQFF. The CDR3 nucleotides read TGTGCCAGCAGCGCCGACCCCATGAGGACTAGCGGGGGGGGACAGTTCTTC.

V is TRBV11-2 and J is TRBJ2-7, with D tentatively TRBD1 (6 bases). V was shortened by 5 bases and J by 3 bases, with 14 bases between the two germline ends. The germline V gene has CDR1 SGHAT and CDR2 FQNNGV. This CDR3 region has 14 residues. The CDR3 reads CASSTPRGRYEQYF. The CDR3 DNA reads TGTGCCAGCAGCACCCCCAGGGGTCGCTACGAGCAGTACTTC.

The chain recombines TRBV6-6 with TRBJ2-3; 14 bases fit TRBD2. The V gene's germline CDR1 is MNHNY and CDR2 SVGAGI (reference sequence). The CDR3 length is 15 residues. V lost 8 bases, J lost 4 bases, and 5 bases stayed unmatched. The CDR3 region is CASGGTSGSADTQYF. As DNA, the CDR3 is TGTGCCAGCGGGGGGACTAGCGGGAGCGCAGATACGCAGTATTTT.

The J gene is TRBJ1-1, the V gene TRBV20-1; D call uncertain. Germline V gene lookup returns CDR1 DFQATT and CDR2 SNEGSKA (reference sequence). The CDR3 sequence is 11 residues long. The CDR3 DNA reads as TGCAGCTCAAGGGAGAGCACTGAAGCTTTCTTT. Translating gives CSSRESTEAFF.

This clone was counted only a few times. The rearrangement links TRBV6-5 to TRBJ1-2; D may be TRBD1 (5 bases). V lost 0 bases and J lost 0, with 8 bases in between. The CDR3 contains 15 residues. Germline lookup yields CDR1 MNHEY and CDR2 SVGAGI. CDR3 in amino acids: CASSYSDSTNYGYTF. The CDR3 DNA sequence: TGTGCCAGCAGTTACTCCGACAGCACTAACTATGGCTACACCTTC.

The chain is built from TRBV29-1 and TRBJ2-7; no reliable D call. Germline-derived CDR1 and CDR2 are SQVTM and ANQGSEA. The CDR3 runs to 14 residues. V lost 2 bases and J 0 bases, leaving 11 bases between the germline ends. CDR3 sequence: CSVESSHISYEQYF. The CDR3 DNA reads as TGCAGCGTTGAAAGTTCTCACATCTCCTACGAGCAGTACTTC.

The chain is built from TRBV11-2 and TRBJ2-7; D is unresolved. The CDR3 contains 13 residues. In germline, CDR1 is SGHAT, CDR2 FQNNGV. V was cut by 1 base and J by 0 bases, with 4 bases left in between. The CDR3, as DNA: TGTGCCAGCAGCTTAGCCTTCTCCTACGAGCAGTACTTC. Its protein product is CASSLAFSYEQYF.

The rearrangement uses TRBV7-8 and TRBJ1-1; D is unresolved. V lost 0 bases and J lost 2, with 10 bases in between. CDR1 is SGHVS, CDR2 FQNEAQ, per germline. The CDR3 totals 15 residues. The CDR3 here is CASSLATRGNTEAFF. CDR3 nucleotide sequence: TGTGCCAGCAGCTTAGCGACACGGGGAAACACTGAAGCTTTCTTT.

The chain combines TRBV2 with TRBJ1-1; the match to TRBD1 covers 9 bases. V gave up 5 bases and J gave up 2 bases; unmatched junction bases: 9. Germline values: CDR1 SNHLY, CDR2 FYNNEI. The CDR3 spans 16 residues. CDR3 in amino acids: CASSPTGGLLNTEAFF. The CDR3 bases are TGTGCCAGCAGTCCAACAGGGGGCCTACTCAACACTGAAGCTTTCTTT.

V is TRBV7-2 and J is TRBJ2-5; 7 bases are a match to TRBD2. Losses at the gene ends were 1 base for V and 2 bases for J; bases not matched to a gene: 4. Germline-derived CDR1 and CDR2 are SGHTA and FQGNSA. The CDR3 is made up of 15 amino acids. The chain's CDR3 is CASSLGGTTQETQYF. CDR3 coding DNA: TGTGCCAGCAGCTTAGGGGGGACTACACAAGAGACCCAGTACTTC. The full variable domain, rest sourced from reference TRBV7-2 and TRBJ2-5, is GAGVSQSPSNKVTEKGKDVELRCDPISGHTALYWYRQSLGQGLEFLIYFQGNSAPDKSGLPSDRFSAERTGGSVSTLTIQRTQQEDSAVYLCASSLGGTTQETQYFGPGTRLLVL.

V gene TRBV30 combines with J gene TRBJ1-6; 8 nucleotides line up with TRBD1. CDR3 size: 16 residues. Trimming at V came to 0 bases and at J to 7 bases, leaving 8 bases not matched to a gene. CDR1 and CDR2 (germline): GTSNPN, SVGIG (reference sequence). The CDR3 coding sequence is TGTGCCTGGAGTGTATCGGGTACAGGGGGAAATTCACCCCTCCACTTT. Translation: CAWSVSGTGGNSPLHF.

As regards this clone: Germline and junction disagree at one end, which may indicate a read error. The CDR3 bases are TGTTCCAGCAGCGGACAGGGGTGGGCAGAGACCCAGTACTTC. This translates into CSSSGQGWAETQYF. The rearrangement joins TRBV7-9 to TRBJ2-5; 9 bases are a match to TRBD1. CDR1 SEHNR and CDR2 FQNEAQ come from the germline V gene (reference sequence). The CDR3 spans 14 residues.

This clone was detected only a few times. This sequence joins TRBV7-2 and TRBJ1-2; the match to TRBD1 covers 11 bases. This CDR3 spans 15 amino acids. With V trimmed by 1 base and J by 6 bases, 4 bases remained unmatched. Germline lookup yields CDR1 SGHTA and CDR2 FQGNSA. DNA for the CDR3: TGTGCCAGCAGCTTAGGGGACAGGGGGTTAAATGGCTACACCTTC. Translating it yields CASSLGDRGLNGYTF. Full variable domain (outside the CDR3, taken from reference TRBV7-2 and TRBJ1-2): GAGVSQSPSNKVTEKGKDVELRCDPISGHTALYWYRQSLGQGLEFLIYFQGNSAPDKSGLPSDRFSAERTGGSVSTLTIQRTQQEDSAVYLCASSLGDRGLNGYTFGSGTRLTVV.

The gene calls are TRBV6-5 and TRBJ2-1; tentative D call: TRBD1 (5 bases). Germline V gene data show CDR1 as MNHEY and CDR2 as SVGAGI. Trimming pared 6 bases from V and 6 bases from J, leaving 15 bases between. The CDR3 extends over 14 amino acids. CDR3 residues: CASSPEPRGNEQFF. The CDR3 bases are TGTGCCAGCAGCCCGGAACCAAGGGGCAATGAGCAGTTCTTC.

This clone was counted only a few times. The chain uses TRBV10-1 and TRBJ1-6; 7 bases are shared with TRBD1. The germline gives CDR1 WNHNN, CDR2 SYGVQD (reference sequence). The CDR3 runs to 13 residues. Losses at the gene ends were 6 bases for V and 8 bases for J; bases not matched to a gene: 4. The CDR3 DNA follows: TGCGCCAGCAGGTCCGGGACAGATTCACCCCTCCACTTT. This sequence encodes CASRSGTDSPLHF.

This chain uses TRBV5-1 with TRBJ1-1; D not certain. CDR1 and CDR2 (germline): SGHRS, YFSETQ. This CDR3 is 14 amino acids long. V was trimmed by 3 bases and J by 6 bases, leaving 15 bases between them. Here the CDR3 reads CASSSSQPFPEAFF. DNA for the CDR3: TGCGCCAGCAGCTCGAGCCAACCGTTCCCTGAAGCTTTCTTT.

In its sample, this clone was seen a few times. The chain has TRBV28 and TRBJ2-7; tentatively, D is TRBD1 (5 bases). CDR3 length: 13 amino acids. The germline V gene has CDR1 MDHEN and CDR2 SYDVKM. Trimming shortened V by 7 bases and J by 0 bases, and 10 bases separated the two germline ends. CDR3 DNA sequence: TGTGCCAGCACCTCCGACAGCTCCTACGAGCAGTACTTC. It translates to CASTSDSSYEQYF.

As to this clone: An end of the junction does not agree with germline; a read error may underlie this. This rearrangement joins TRBV4-2 to TRBJ2-4; 10 bases align to TRBD2. The germline gives CDR1 LGHNA, CDR2 YNFKEQ. The CDR3 is 18 residues long. In DNA form, the CDR3 reads TGTGCCAGCAGCCAAGGTCCTCCAACTAGCGGGGTTACTAACAGTCAGTACTTC. Its protein is CASSQGPPTSGVTNSQYF.

The chain carries TRBV14 and TRBJ2-3; the match to TRBD1 covers 8 bases. This CDR3 spans 14 amino acids. Trimming removed 6 bases from V and 4 bases from J; junction bases left unmatched: 6. The germline gives CDR1 SGHDN, CDR2 FVKESK. The CDR3 nucleotides read TGTGCCAGCAGTCAGGCAGGGGGCCCAGATACGCAGTATTTT. Translated, it gives CASSQAGGPDTQYF.

V is TRBV11-2 and J is TRBJ2-7; no reliable D call. The CDR3 sequence is 12 residues long. V shed 6 bases and J shed 3 bases, with 9 bases lying between them. In germline, CDR1 is SGHAT, CDR2 FQNNGV. This chain's CDR3 is CASRAGRYEQYF. The CDR3 DNA follows: TGTGCCAGCAGAGCAGGCCGCTACGAGCAGTACTTC.

The chain couples TRBV2 to TRBJ2-3, with D possibly TRBD2 on 6 matching bases. CDR3 length equals 15 residues. The V end was cut by 5 bases, the J end by 1 base, with 13 bases between. In germline, CDR1 is SNHLY, CDR2 FYNNEI. The CDR3 DNA reads as TGTGCCAGCAGTCGGGGGACTTGGGGCACAGATACGCAGTATTTT. Its translation is CASSRGTWGTDTQYF.